Listed below are T cell receptor beta chains from one sample, sequenced in a study of OX40 agonist ivuxolimab in advanced cancers. Profiled with immunoSEQ multiplex PCR; TCRdb holds only in-frame clones, not every one. Among roughly 91,000 clones, around nine tenths were seen once, and the ten largest hold roughly 0.8%. This material consisted of CD4+ or CD8+ T cells sorted from blood, taken in a trial of the OX40 agonist ivuxolimab. These receptors all come from an adult with an advanced solid tumor such as melanoma, head and neck, liver or kidney cancer. Both conserved end residues are part of each CDR3. Fields, in order: D gene, J gene, CDR3 length, V gene, clone size, CDR3 protein, CDR3 DNA. The D gene is left open where the match is weak. A row's size may be missing; if present it is once, few, many or a size class.

. TRBJ2-3 10 TRBV29-1 . CSASGATQYF TGCAGCGCCTCGGGAGCTACGCAGTATTTT
. TRBJ1-6 15 TRBV18 . CASSAGTVPNSPLHF TGTGCCAGCTCAGCAGGGACCGTCCCAAATTCACCCCTCCACTTT
. TRBJ2-7 12 TRBV19 few CASSSLGQNQYF TGTGCCAGTAGTTCCCTCGGACAGAACCAGTACTTC
TRBD1 TRBJ1-2 16 TRBV5-1 . CASSPTEDRFGYGYTF TGCGCCAGCAGCCCAACTGAGGACAGGTTTGGCTATGGCTACACCTTC
. TRBJ2-4 17 TRBV18 . CASSPQGLNGAKNIQYF TGTGCCAGCTCACCACAGGGGTTAAACGGGGCCAAAAACATTCAGTACTTC
TRBD1 TRBJ1-2 13 TRBV28 . CASSPDRGNGYTF TGTGCCAGCAGTCCAGACAGGGGGAATGGCTACACCTTC
. TRBJ1-1 16 TRBV9 . CASSSPPIRSDTEAFF TGTGCCAGCAGCTCCCCGCCAATAAGGTCGGACACTGAAGCTTTCTTT
TRBD1 TRBJ2-3 17 TRBV11-2 . CASSPLVMGQVTDTQYF TGTGCCAGCAGCCCACTTGTAATGGGACAGGTCACAGATACGCAGTATTTT
. TRBJ1-5 17 TRBV25-1 . CASSGASGTNSNQPQHF TGTGCCAGCAGTGGTGCTTCCGGGACAAATAGCAATCAGCCCCAGCATTTT
. TRBJ1-5 12 TRBV2 . CASSEGPETQHF TGTGCCAGCAGTGAAGGGCCAGAGACCCAGCATTTT
. TRBJ2-2 12 TRBV29-1 . CSGGQNTGELFF TGCAGCGGGGGACAGAACACCGGGGAGCTGTTTTTT
. TRBJ2-3 16 TRBV18 . CASSPQSAQVTDTQYF TGTGCCAGCTCACCACAGTCGGCCCAGGTCACAGATACGCAGTATTTT
. TRBJ1-6 15 TRBV7-9 . CASSLQDTPGSPLHF TGTGCCAGCAGCTTACAGGACACCCCCGGTTCACCCCTCCACTTT
. TRBJ1-1 13 TRBV27 . CASRLYRNTEAFF TGTGCCAGCAGGTTATACAGGAACACTGAAGCTTTCTTT
. TRBJ1-2 13 TRBV5-1 . CASSLNSQYGYTF TGCGCCAGCAGCTTAAATTCCCAGTATGGCTACACCTTC
. TRBJ2-6 15 TRBV19 . CASRSIRSGANVLTF TGTGCCAGTAGATCTATTAGGTCAGGGGCCAACGTCCTGACTTTC
TRBD1 TRBJ2-5 13 TRBV5-6 . CASRTQGLETQYF TGTGCCAGCAGGACACAGGGGCTGGAGACCCAGTACTTC
. TRBJ1-2 17 TRBV18 . CASSLRGTDDGEGGYTF TGTGCCAGCTCACTGAGAGGGACGGATGATGGGGAAGGTGGCTACACCTTC
. TRBJ1-2 13 TRBV6-5 . CASSYLPGSGYTF TGTGCCAGCAGTTACCTTCCAGGGAGTGGCTACACCTTC
TRBD2 TRBJ2-7 15 TRBV18 . CASSLLGGLSYEQYF TGTGCCAGCTCACTACTGGGAGGGCTTTCCTACGAGCAGTACTTC
TRBD2 TRBJ2-5 15 TRBV18 . CASSPRGDLGETQYF TGTGCCAGCTCACCGCGGGGGGACCTAGGAGAGACCCAGTACTTC
. TRBJ2-7 15 TRBV18 . CASSPGASLIYEQYF TGTGCCAGCTCACCGGGGGCGTCCCTCATTTACGAGCAGTACTTC
. TRBJ2-4 16 TRBV19 . CASSLTGGLAKNIQYF TGTGCCAGTAGCCTAACGGGGGGCCTAGCCAAAAACATTCAGTACTTC
. TRBJ1-1 12 TRBV6-5 . CASSSAFGEAFF TGTGCCAGCAGCTCGGCTTTCGGTGAAGCTTTCTTT
. TRBJ1-2 14 TRBV5-3 . CARIQGGFNYGYTF TGTGCCAGAATCCAAGGGGGATTTAACTATGGCTACACCTTC
. TRBJ2-2 15 TRBV4-3 . CASSQGTRSTGELFF TGCGCCAGCAGCCAAGGGACCCGAAGCACCGGGGAGCTGTTTTTT
. TRBJ1-5 14 TRBV27 once CASSLQGSNQPQHF TGTGCCAGCAGTCTACAGGGAAGCAATCAGCCCCAGCATTTT
. TRBJ2-7 13 TRBV7-2 . CASSLAGFGEQYF TGTGCCAGCAGCTTAGCAGGGTTTGGGGAGCAGTACTTC
TRBD1 TRBJ2-2 14 TRBV10-3 . CAISGQGATGELFF TGTGCCATCAGTGGACAGGGCGCAACCGGGGAGCTGTTTTTT
. TRBJ1-1 19 TRBV11-2 . CASSSHQPGTWGMNTEAFF TGTGCCAGCAGCTCCCACCAACCCGGGACATGGGGCATGAACACTGAAGCTTTCTTT
TRBD2 TRBJ2-3 15 TRBV4-3 . CASSLTSGSTDTQYF TGCGCCAGCAGCCTGACTAGCGGGAGCACAGATACGCAGTATTTT
TRBD2 TRBJ2-3 16 TRBV7-2 . CASSAKTSGRTDTQYF TGTGCCAGCAGCGCGAAGACTAGCGGTCGCACAGATACGCAGTATTTT
. TRBJ1-1 15 TRBV18 . CASSPQRSRHTEAFF TGTGCCAGCTCACCGCAGCGGTCTAGGCACACTGAAGCTTTCTTT
TRBD1 TRBJ2-3 17 TRBV7-8 once CASRPRTGGEGTDTQYF TGTGCCAGCAGGCCGCGGACAGGGGGAGAAGGCACAGATACGCAGTATTTT
. TRBJ1-5 13 TRBV27 . CASSFSYDQPQHF TGTGCCAGCAGTTTTAGTTATGATCAGCCCCAGCATTTT
. TRBJ1-4 16 TRBV11-1 . CASSRANLDRNEKLFF TGTGCCAGCAGCCGCGCGAACCTGGACCGTAATGAAAAACTGTTTTTT
TRBD2 TRBJ2-3 16 TRBV7-2 . CASSAPGLAGTDTQYF TGTGCCAGCAGCGCCCCTGGCCTAGCGGGGACAGATACGCAGTATTTT
. TRBJ1-5 12 TRBV6-1 . CASSDRFQPQHF TGTGCCAGCAGTGACAGGTTTCAGCCCCAGCATTTT
TRBD1 TRBJ1-3 19 TRBV4-3 . CASSQAFAGTGVSGNTIYF TGCGCCAGCAGCCAAGCTTTCGCCGGAACAGGGGTCTCTGGAAACACCATATATTTT
TRBD1 TRBJ1-1 14 TRBV7-9 . CASSPGQGDTEAFF TGTGCCAGCAGCCCGGGACAGGGGGACACTGAAGCTTTCTTT
. TRBJ2-1 14 TRBV9 . CASSVEMGWDEQFF TGTGCCAGCAGCGTAGAAATGGGATGGGATGAGCAGTTCTTC
TRBD1 TRBJ1-5 14 TRBV6-1 . CASSEGQGGQPQHF TGTGCCAGCAGTGAAGGACAGGGGGGGCAGCCCCAGCATTTT
TRBD1 TRBJ2-1 18 TRBV23-1 . CASSQIANRQGRCNEQFF TGCGCCAGCAGTCAAATCGCGAATAGACAGGGGCGATGCAATGAGCAGTTCTTC
. TRBJ1-3 15 TRBV6-6 . CASSYSTPSGNTIYF TGTGCCAGCAGTTACTCGACCCCCTCTGGAAACACCATATATTTT
. TRBJ2-1 13 TRBV6-5 . CASSFAGYNEQFF TGTGCCAGCAGTTTCGCGGGGTACAATGAGCAGTTCTTC
. TRBJ1-1 14 TRBV4-3 . CASSQVHGNTEAFF TGCGCCAGCAGCCAAGTTCACGGAAACACTGAAGCTTTCTTT
. TRBJ1-5 14 TRBV30 . CAWSGQGYNQPQHF TGTGCCTGGAGTGGCCAGGGATACAATCAGCCCCAGCATTTT
. TRBJ1-2 14 TRBV28 . CASSLMGGTYGYTF TGTGCCAGCAGTTTAATGGGGGGAACCTATGGCTACACCTTC
. TRBJ1-2 14 TRBV4-1 . CASSQDQPVYGYTF TGCGCCAGCAGCCAAGATCAACCCGTATATGGCTACACCTTC
TRBD1 TRBJ1-3 17 TRBV5-1 once CASSLSTGGTAGNTIYF TGCGCCAGCAGCTTATCGACAGGGGGAACCGCTGGAAACACCATATATTTT
. TRBJ2-1 11 TRBV6-5 few CASSLSGRQFF TGTGCCAGCAGTCTTAGCGGTCGGCAGTTCTTC
. TRBJ2-7 14 TRBV10-2 . CASSEGRPSSEQYF TGCGCCAGCAGTGAGGGTAGACCCTCCAGCGAGCAGTACTTC
TRBD1 TRBJ2-7 13 TRBV11-3 . CASSPGDRYEQYF TGTGCCAGCAGCCCCGGGGACAGGTACGAGCAGTACTTC
. TRBJ1-2 11 TRBV6-5 . CASSGVRGYTF TGTGCCAGCAGTGGGGTCCGTGGCTACACCTTC